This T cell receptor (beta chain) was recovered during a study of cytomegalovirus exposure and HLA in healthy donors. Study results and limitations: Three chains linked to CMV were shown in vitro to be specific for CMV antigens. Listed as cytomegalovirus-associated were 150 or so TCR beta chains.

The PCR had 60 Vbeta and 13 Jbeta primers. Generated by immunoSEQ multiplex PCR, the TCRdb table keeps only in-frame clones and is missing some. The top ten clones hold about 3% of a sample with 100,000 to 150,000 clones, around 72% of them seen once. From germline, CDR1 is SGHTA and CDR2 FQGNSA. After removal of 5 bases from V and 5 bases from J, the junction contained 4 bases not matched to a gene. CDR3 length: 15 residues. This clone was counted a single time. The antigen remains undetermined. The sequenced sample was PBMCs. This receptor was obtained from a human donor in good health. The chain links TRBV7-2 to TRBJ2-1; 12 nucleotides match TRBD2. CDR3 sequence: CASSERTSGNNEQFF. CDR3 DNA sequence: TGTGCCAGCAGCGAGAGGACTAGCGGGAACAATGAGCAGTTCTTC.